These 10 T cell receptor beta chains share one sample of origin, sequenced in a study of T cell repertoires in cytomegalovirus infection. These TCRs' antigens remain unknown. Via MiXCR, TCRdb re-called the reads, giving one row per CDR3 protein. Among hundreds of thousands of distinct CDR3 sequences, approximately 32% were seen once, and the ten largest hold roughly 13%. The sample in question was cultured CD8+ T cells from PBMCs, obtained from culture after CMV antigen stimulation. The source is a human donor in good health (CMV status not recorded). Some clones in this sample may be carry-over from other donors' samples.

This clonotype was observed a few times. The chain combines TRBV10-3 with TRBJ2-2, with D tentatively TRBD1 (5 bases). Per the germline V gene, CDR1 is ENHRY and CDR2 is SYGVKD. CDR3 length: 15 amino acids. The V gene lost 2 bases and the J gene lost 0 bases, with 7 bases spanning the gap. For the CDR3, the DNA is TGTGCCATCAGTGAGGGGGCGCCGAACACCGGGGAGCTGTTTTTT. Translating it yields CAISEGAPNTGELFF.

V and J are TRBV6-1 and TRBJ2-1, with D perhaps matching TRBD1 or TRBD2 (6 bases each). Germline V gene data show CDR1 as MNHNS and CDR2 as SASEGT. This CDR3 is 16 amino acids long. V lost 4 bases to trimming and J lost 2 bases, with 15 bases between them. The CDR3 DNA follows: TGTGCCAGCAGTGTCAGCCCCGGGGGCGCCTACAATGAGCAGTTCTTC. Amino acid sequence: CASSVSPGGAYNEQFF.

The genes are TRBV19 and TRBJ2-3, with TRBD1 matching 7 bases. Unmatched junction bases numbered 4, after V lost 4 bases and J lost 0 bases. The CDR3 covers 15 residues. Germline V gene sequence: CDR1 LNHDA, CDR2 SQIVND (reference sequence). The CDR3 region is CASSTTGISTDTQYF. CDR3 nucleotides: TGTGCCAGTAGTACGACAGGGATCAGCACAGATACGCAGTATTTT. Variable domain in full (rest from reference TRBV19 and TRBJ2-3): DGGITQSPKYLFRKEGQNVTLSCEQNLNHDAMYWYRQDPGQGLRLIYYSQIVNDFQKGDIAEGYSVSREKKESFPLTVTSAQKNPTAFYLCASSTTGISTDTQYFGPGTRLTVL.

To note about this clonotype: A read error may be the cause here, since a much bigger clone is one base away. This chain connects TRBV7-6 to TRBJ2-2; D is unclear. CDR3 length: 13 amino acids. Germline V gives CDR1 SGHVS, CDR2 FNYEAQ. The CDR3 here is CTSSWGGNGELFF. In DNA, the CDR3 is TGTACCAGCAGCTGGGGTGGCAACGGGGAGCTGTTTTTT.

V gene TRBV7-3 combines with J gene TRBJ2-1; D gene ambiguous. The CDR3 is 15 residues long. The germline V gene has CDR1 SGHTA and CDR2 FQGTGA. Trimming stripped 2 bases from V and 8 bases from J, with 16 bases between. The CDR3 DNA is TGTGCCAGCAGCTTAGACACCAACAGACAACATGAGCAGTTCTTC. It yields the protein CASSLDTNRQHEQFF.

The J gene is TRBJ1-1, the V gene TRBV7-9; D is perhaps TRBD1 (6 bases). The CDR3 length is 16 residues. Trimming cost V 3 bases and J 1 base, with 15 bases left between them. CDR1 and CDR2 (germline): SEHNR, FQNEAQ (reference sequence). CDR3 coding DNA: TGTGCCAGCAGCTTCCACAGGGAAACTGGGAACACTGAAGCTTTCTTT. Translation: CASSFHRETGNTEAFF.

The table lists this clonotype with a few counts. The chain couples TRBV9 to TRBJ2-5; D is ambiguous. V lost 4 bases to trimming and J lost 0 bases, with 10 bases between them. The germline CDR1 and CDR2 sequences are SGDLS and YYNGEE. The CDR3 spans 14 residues. The CDR3 is CASSPQQNQETQYF. CDR3 DNA sequence: TGTGCCAGCAGCCCTCAGCAGAACCAAGAGACCCAGTACTTC.

This clonotype appeared once. This may be a read error: a much more frequent sequence differs by one nucleotide. The chain joins TRBV7-2 to TRBJ2-2; D remains unclear. V was shortened by 7 bases and J by 3 bases, with 9 bases between the two germline ends. The CDR3 extends over 13 amino acids. Germline CDR1 and CDR2: SGHTA and FQGNSA. CDR3 DNA: TGTGCCAGCACCCTCATGGACACCGGGGAGCTGTTTTTT. Its translation is CASTLMDTGELFF. The full variable domain, completed using reference TRBV7-2 and TRBJ2-2, is GAGVSQSPSNKVTEKGKDVELRCDPISGHTALYWYRQSLGQGLEFLIYFQGNSAPDKSGLPSDRFSAERTGGSVSTLTIQRTQQEDSAVYLCASTLMDTGELFFGEGSRLTVL.

This clonotype was counted only a few times. This chain links TRBV19 with TRBJ2-3; D may be TRBD2 (5 bases). This CDR3 comprises 12 residues. Germline loops: CDR1 LNHDA, CDR2 SQIVND (reference sequence). Between the trimmed V and J ends, which lost 6 bases and 5 bases, there was a span of 9 bases. CDR3 nucleotide sequence: TGTGCCAGTAGCATCGGGATAGATACGCAGTATTTT. Translating it yields CASSIGIDTQYF.

The chain recombines TRBV19 with TRBJ2-7; perhaps TRBD2 as D (6 bases). Trimming shortened V by 5 bases and J by 6 bases, and 17 bases separated the two germline ends. The CDR3 sequence is 14 residues long. Per the germline V gene, CDR1 is LNHDA and CDR2 is SQIVND (reference sequence). In DNA form, the CDR3 reads TGTGCCAGTAGTCCGGGACTCCTCTGGGGCGAGCAGTACTTC. Translation: CASSPGLLWGEQYF.